Included here is one TCR beta chain sequence, with context. Its antigen is not yet known. This likely comes from a read error, as the CDR3 has no conserved phenylalanine or tryptophan at its end. Per the germline V gene (reference sequence), WNHNN is the CDR1 and SYGVQD is the CDR2. The V end loses 6 bases and the J end loses 0 bases, and a stretch of 8 bases separates them. The CDR3 length equals 13 residues, ends included. Only the CDR3 region is kept as DNA, spanning 39 bases read in frame from base 1. The sample comes from a study of kidney transplant recipient with SARS-CoV-2 infection (dated by TCRdb to about 2021). In the paper's terms, the time point label means: pre-pandemic baseline sample and day 111 after first positive SARS-CoV-2 test. For sequencing, an Illumina MiSeq was employed. Profiling of the peripheral T cell repertoire was carried out for human TCRbeta genes. Per the authors' processing: To account for variability over time, differences in clonotype abundance were tested using beta-binomial modelling. Expanded clonotypes were checked against the ImmuneCODE reference database of SARS-CoV-2-associated TCRs and mapped to regions of the viral genome. Additional analyses of the repertoire looked at TRBV gene usage, CDR3 length, CDR3 amino acid overlap between time points, clonotype abundance distributions and Jaccard similarity. The public reads were run again by TCRdb, first through fastp at Q25 and then through MiXCR, and only productive beta chains were kept. One record per CDR3 amino acid sequence lists the most common genes and DNA. The V and J calls reflect TCRdb's pipeline rather than the authors' work. The sample includes fewer than 250,000 distinct CDR3 sequences, with 25% to 30% observed a single time. The ten largest account for roughly 7% of the sample.

The TCR sequence derives from a male patient aged 25-45 years who had COVID-19 and was a kidney transplant recipient. Some T cells present after a transplant may be cells of the graft donor. The material sequenced was a blood sample, taken at baseline and between days 110 and 120 from a kidney transplant recipient. The rearranged segments are TRBV10-1 and TRBJ1-1; a tentative D match to TRBD1 spans 5 bases. CDR3 region: CASSQGVNTEAFS. Here is the DNA: TGCGCCAGCAGCCAGGGAGTGAACACTGAAGCTTTCTCT.